A single sample gave rise to the 32 T cell receptor beta chains below, sequenced in a study of blood T cell repertoires in COVID-19 (dated by TCRdb to the early 2020s). The library relied on the immunoSEQ multiplex PCR assay. TCRdb retrieved this table from immuneACCESS and kept in-frame rearrangements only. Not all clones are present; in checked studies, unresolved V genes account for under half, and no reason is known for the remainder. Within this sample are around 220,000 clones, with 82% of them counted one time only. The ten largest clones take up 4% to 6% of the sample. Sequencing was carried out using peripheral blood. These receptor sequences come from an elderly woman with active or convalescent COVID-19.

The chain joins TRBV14 to TRBJ2-1; 10 nucleotides align to TRBD2. CDR1 is SGHDN and CDR2 is FVKESK in the germline V gene. J was trimmed by 1 base and V by 6 bases; bases with no gene match: 6. The CDR3 totals 16 residues. The CDR3 sequence is CASRLAGKGSYNEQFF. DNA of the CDR3: TGTGCCAGCAGACTAGCGGGAAAAGGGTCCTACAATGAGCAGTTCTTC.

This clone appeared a single time. The chain recombines TRBV6-5 with TRBJ2-1; 9 bases are a match to TRBD1. The CDR3 loop spans 14 amino acids. The trim removed 7 bases at V and 3 bases at J, leaving 4 bases unmatched. Germline CDR1 is MNHEY and CDR2 is SVGAGI. CDR3 region: CASTRTGVYNEQFF. CDR3 nucleotide sequence: TGTGCCAGCACCAGGACAGGGGTCTACAATGAGCAGTTCTTC.

This chain uses TRBV10-1 with TRBJ2-2; 12 positions match TRBD2. The germline CDR1 and CDR2 sequences are WNHNN and SYGVQD (reference sequence). The CDR3 is 16 amino acids. Germline trimming cut 6 bases from V and 5 bases from J; bases unmatched to any gene: 7. CDR3 nucleotides: TGCGCCAGCAGCGTGACTAGCGGGAGTGGTACCGGGGAGCTGTTTTTT. Translation gives CASSVTSGSGTGELFF.

The chain links TRBV24-1 to TRBJ1-4, with TRBD1 matching over 8 bases. Losses at the gene ends were 4 bases for V and 10 bases for J; bases not matched to a gene: 7. This CDR3 has 14 amino acids. From germline, CDR1 is KGHDR and CDR2 SFDVKD. CDR3 sequence (DNA): TGTGCCACCAGTGAAGCTCAGGGGGCTGGAAAACTGTTTTTT. It yields the protein CATSEAQGAGKLFF.

This chain links TRBV28 with TRBJ2-7; D may be TRBD2 (5 bases). V dropped 4 bases and J dropped 3 bases, with 19 bases sitting between them. CDR3 size: 16 residues. Germline loops: CDR1 MDHEN, CDR2 SYDVKM. CDR3: CASSSAGSKDFYEQYF. The CDR3 DNA is TGTGCCAGCAGTTCCGCGGGTAGTAAAGATTTCTACGAGCAGTACTTC.

Only one count was recorded for this clone. The chain uses TRBV2 and TRBJ2-3; 7 bases line up with TRBD1. The CDR3 totals 19 residues. Germline V gene sequence: CDR1 SNHLY, CDR2 FYNNEI. The trim removed 6 bases at V and 2 bases at J, leaving 20 bases unmatched. CDR3 sequence reads: CASSLRDSATFTFTDTQYF. The CDR3 region has the DNA TGTGCCAGCAGCCTTCGGGACAGCGCCACATTTACTTTCACAGATACGCAGTATTTT.

This clone turned up a few times. This rearrangement joins TRBV2 to TRBJ1-1; D is perhaps TRBD1 (5 bases). Per germline, CDR1 SNHLY and CDR2 FYNNEI. The CDR3 covers 14 residues. Trimming removed 7 bases at V and 3 bases at J, with 15 bases between. CDR3: CASKGLSPDTEAFF. DNA of the CDR3: TGTGCCAGCAAGGGGCTCAGTCCGGACACTGAAGCTTTCTTT.

The rearrangement joins TRBV19 to TRBJ1-1, with TRBD1 identical over 7 bases. The CDR3 sequence is 14 residues long. Trimming removed 6 bases from V and 4 bases from J; junction bases left unmatched: 8. Germline-derived CDR1 and CDR2 are LNHDA and SQIVND (reference sequence). CDR3 nucleotide sequence: TGTGCCAGTAGCGAATCCGGGACAGCCACTGAAGCTTTCTTT. Amino acid sequence: CASSESGTATEAFF.

CDR3 coding DNA: TGTGCCAGCGGAATCTCGACAGGGGCTGGAAACACCATATATTTT. Its protein is CASGISTGAGNTIYF. The chain carries TRBV28 and TRBJ1-3; 8 nucleotides align to TRBD1. The junction had 8 bases not matched to a gene; V was cut back by 8 bases and J by 2 bases. The CDR3 has 15 amino acids. From germline, CDR1 is MDHEN and CDR2 SYDVKM.

The chain has TRBV2 and TRBJ1-4; D is unresolved. V lost 5 bases and J 5 bases, leaving 3 bases between the germline ends. The CDR3 extends over 11 amino acids. The germline V gene encodes CDR1 SNHLY and CDR2 FYNNEI. The CDR3 sequence: CASSPNEKLFF. CDR3 DNA sequence: TGTGCCAGCAGTCCGAATGAAAAACTGTTTTTT.

The CDR3 bases are TGTGCCAGCAGCCCAGATGCGGGACAGACCTACGAGCAGTACTTC. It translates to CASSPDAGQTYEQYF. J is TRBJ2-7 and V is TRBV7-2, with D maybe TRBD1 (7 bases). The CDR3 consists of 15 residues. The germline V gene encodes CDR1 SGHTA and CDR2 FQGNSA. V was trimmed by 5 bases and J by 2 bases, leaving 16 bases between them.

This rearrangement joins TRBV19 to TRBJ2-2, with 8 nucleotides matching TRBD1. The V gene's germline CDR1 is LNHDA and CDR2 SQIVND (reference sequence). V was pared by 4 bases and J by 0 bases, with 4 bases of the junction left unmatched. This CDR3 spans 16 amino acids. The CDR3 DNA reads TGTGCCAGTAGTAAGGGGACAGGCGCGAACACCGGGGAGCTGTTTTTT. Its translation is CASSKGTGANTGELFF.

V and J are TRBV19 and TRBJ2-2, with D possibly TRBD2 on 5 matching bases. This CDR3 is built from 15 residues. The germline gives CDR1 LNHDA, CDR2 SQIVND (reference sequence). Trimming removed 4 bases from V and 8 bases from J, with 17 bases in between. CDR3 residues: CASSKGPGIKGELFF. The CDR3 DNA follows: TGTGCCAGTAGTAAAGGGCCGGGAATTAAAGGGGAGCTGTTTTTT.

This clone was counted only a few times. The rearrangement links TRBV10-3 to TRBJ1-1; 8 bases line up with TRBD1. The J segment lost 4 bases and the V segment lost 7 bases, leaving 8 bases of the junction unmatched. The CDR3 sequence is 14 residues long. Germline loops: CDR1 ENHRY, CDR2 SYGVKD. The CDR3 loop reads CAITVDREVTEAFF. The CDR3 DNA sequence: TGTGCCATCACTGTGGACAGGGAGGTCACTGAAGCTTTCTTT.

The CDR3 sequence: CASRQDSNEKLFF. CDR3 sequence (DNA): TGTGCCAGCAGACAGGATAGTAATGAAAAACTGTTTTTT. V is TRBV6-5 and J is TRBJ1-4, with TRBD1 as a possible D gene (5 bases). The CDR3 loop spans 13 amino acids. Germline lookup yields CDR1 MNHEY and CDR2 SVGAGI. V dropped 6 bases and J dropped 4 bases, with 9 bases sitting between them.

The rearrangement links TRBV27 to TRBJ2-1, with D possibly TRBD1 on 5 matching bases. From germline, CDR1 is MNHEY and CDR2 SMNVEV (reference sequence). The CDR3 covers 12 residues. The V end was cut by 8 bases, the J end by 6 bases, with 11 bases between. The CDR3 region is CASPGLVNEQFF. The DNA for the CDR3 is TGTGCCAGCCCAGGGTTGGTCAATGAGCAGTTCTTC.

This chain links TRBV5-1 with TRBJ1-3; maybe TRBD1 (6 bases). The length of the CDR3 is 14 residues. V shed 3 bases and J shed 8 bases, with 15 bases lying between them. Germline V gives CDR1 SGHRS, CDR2 YFSETQ. For the CDR3, the DNA is TGCGCCAGCAGCTCGGACAGAGGGGAAGACACCATATATTTT. Its translation is CASSSDRGEDTIYF.

J is TRBJ2-3 and V is TRBV3-1 (or the pseudogene TRBV3-2), with D perhaps matching TRBD2 (6 bases). The V gene's germline CDR1 is LGHDT and CDR2 YNNKEL (reference sequence). The CDR3 spans 14 residues. The V gene lost 3 bases and the J gene lost 2 bases, with 9 bases spanning the gap. The CDR3 coding sequence is TGTGCCAGCAGCCATCGGGACTTCACAGATACGCAGTATTTT. Protein: CASSHRDFTDTQYF.

There are a few counts of this clone. This sequence joins TRBV19 and TRBJ1-5, with D uncertain. The CDR3 covers 16 residues. CDR1 LNHDA and CDR2 SQIVND come from the germline V gene (reference sequence). Trimming stripped 3 bases from V and 1 base from J, with 13 bases between. CDR3 coding DNA: TGTGCCAGTAGTATTGGAATCCCGACAAGCAATCAGCCCCAGCATTTT. Translating gives CASSIGIPTSNQPQHF.

The V and J genes are TRBV5-1 and TRBJ1-4; tentatively, D is TRBD1 (6 bases). CDR1 is SGHRS, CDR2 YFSETQ, per germline. The CDR3 has 17 amino acids. Trimming took 0 bases from V and 4 from J, leaving 16 bases between them. The CDR3 DNA reads as TGCGCCAGCAGCTTGGGGCCCGGGGGGCGAGGTAATGAAAAACTGTTTTTT. Residues: CASSLGPGGRGNEKLFF.

The chain combines TRBV3-1 (or the pseudogene TRBV3-2) with TRBJ2-7; maybe TRBD2 (5 bases). The CDR3 loop spans 15 amino acids. V lost 1 base and J lost 3, with 13 bases in between. Germline V gene sequence: CDR1 LGHDT, CDR2 YNNKEL (reference sequence). CDR3 nucleotide sequence: TGTGCCAGCAGCCAAGTCCCGCGGGCAAGCTACGAGCAGTACTTC. Translation gives CASSQVPRASYEQYF.

The J gene is TRBJ2-1, the V gene TRBV6-4, with a possible D match to TRBD2 (5 bases). In germline, CDR1 is MRHNA, CDR2 SNTAGT. V lost 7 bases and J 6 bases, leaving 16 bases between the germline ends. The CDR3 extends over 14 amino acids. The CDR3 DNA follows: TGTGCCAGCAAGCAACTAGTTTCGAGCAATGAGCAGTTCTTC. Its protein product is CASKQLVSSNEQFF.

The V gene is TRBV6-5, the J gene TRBJ1-2; 7 nucleotides agree with TRBD1. The CDR3 spans 14 residues. The V and J ends lost 6 bases and 8 bases, in that order; junction bases with no gene match: 12. The germline gives CDR1 MNHEY, CDR2 SVGAGI. The CDR3 DNA is TGTGCCAGCAGCCCCGGCCAGACAGGGAAAGGCTACACCTTC. It codes for CASSPGQTGKGYTF.

The chain is built from TRBV19 and TRBJ1-1; 7 bases agree with TRBD1. Germline V gene data show CDR1 as LNHDA and CDR2 as SQIVND (reference sequence). V was pared by 6 bases and J by 7 bases, with 5 bases of the junction left unmatched. This CDR3 region has 12 residues. The CDR3 sequence is CASRRTGLEAFF. DNA of the CDR3: TGTGCCAGTAGAAGGACAGGTCTTGAAGCTTTCTTT. The full variable domain, in which reference TRBV19 and TRBJ1-1 provide the parts outside the CDR3, is DGGITQSPKYLFRKEGQNVTLSCEQNLNHDAMYWYRQDPGQGLRLIYYSQIVNDFQKGDIAEGYSVSREKKESFPLTVTSAQKNPTAFYLCASRRTGLEAFFGQGTRLTVV.

The rearrangement uses TRBV19 and TRBJ1-2, with D hard to call. The CDR3 is 14 residues long. V dropped 5 bases and J dropped 3 bases, with 13 bases sitting between them. Germline V lookup: CDR1 LNHDA, CDR2 SQIVND (reference sequence). The CDR3 DNA reads as TGTGCCAGTAGTGCGGGCACTATTCACTATGGCTACACCTTC. Translation gives CASSAGTIHYGYTF.

This chain links TRBV5-8 with TRBJ2-2; unclear D gene. The CDR3 consists of 12 residues. The germline gives CDR1 SGHTS, CDR2 YDEGEE. Trimming pared 0 bases from V and 7 bases from J, leaving 4 bases between. The CDR3 here is CASSLDGGELFF. The DNA of the CDR3 is TGTGCCAGCAGCTTGGACGGCGGGGAGCTGTTTTTT.

The count of this clone is one. V and J are TRBV11-2 and TRBJ2-1; D is unresolved. V was clipped by 0 bases and J by 2 bases, with 8 bases between them. The CDR3 is 15 amino acids. Germline lookup yields CDR1 SGHAT and CDR2 FQNNGV. This chain's CDR3 is CASSLDGLPYNEQFF. DNA of the CDR3: TGTGCCAGCAGCTTAGATGGCCTCCCCTACAATGAGCAGTTCTTC. Complete variable domain (other parts from reference TRBV11-2 and TRBJ2-1): EAGVAQSPRYKIIEKRQSVAFWCNPISGHATLYWYQQILGQGPKLLIQFQNNGVVDDSQLPKDRFSAERLKGVDSTLKIQPAKLEDSAVYLCASSLDGLPYNEQFFGPGTRLTVL.

In regard to this clone: Different DNA sequences within this sample yield the same CDR3. The chain has TRBV12-3 or TRBV12-4 and TRBJ1-2; 9 nucleotides match TRBD1. The CDR3 sequence is 13 residues long. Losses at the gene ends were 7 bases for V and 6 bases for J; bases not matched to a gene: 6. The CDR3 region has the DNA TGTGCCAGCAACCCGACAGGGGGTCATGGCTACACCTTC. It codes for CASNPTGGHGYTF.

This sequence joins TRBV28 and TRBJ1-2; 8 bases align to TRBD1. The junction had 5 bases not matched to a gene; V was cut back by 7 bases and J by 4 bases. The V gene's germline CDR1 is MDHEN and CDR2 SYDVKM. The CDR3 is 13 residues long. The CDR3 protein is CASTGQGAYGYTF. The CDR3 DNA reads TGTGCCAGCACGGGTCAGGGGGCCTATGGCTACACCTTC.

J is TRBJ1-4 and V is TRBV5-1; a weak D match, TRBD1 (5 bases). Germline V CDR1 and CDR2: SGHRS, YFSETQ. CDR3 length: 15 residues. V was pared by 3 bases and J by 3 bases, with 12 bases between. In nucleotides, the CDR3 is TGCGCCAGCAGCTCCCCCGAAGGGGCTAATGAAAAACTGTTTTTT. Translation: CASSSPEGANEKLFF.

The chain recombines TRBV19 with TRBJ2-1; 7 nucleotides line up with TRBD1. CDR1 LNHDA and CDR2 SQIVND come from the germline V gene (reference sequence). The CDR3 length is 15 residues. Germline trimming cut 10 bases from V and 12 bases from J; bases unmatched to any gene: 21. The CDR3 protein is CATLPLSGSGGTQFF. CDR3 nucleotide sequence: TGTGCCACCTTACCCCTGTCAGGGTCAGGGGGTACGCAGTTCTTC.

The sample holds a few counts of this clone. The CDR3 spells CAGQGGDLQPQHF. The CDR3 DNA reads TGTGCCGGACAAGGGGGGGATTTGCAGCCCCAGCATTTT. The rearrangement uses TRBV19 and TRBJ1-5; D possibly corresponds to TRBD1 (6 bases). The CDR3 spans 13 residues. Trimming took off 11 bases at V and 7 bases at J, with 18 bases between the two ends. Germline CDR1 LNHDA, CDR2 SQIVND (reference sequence).